This TCR beta chain was observed in a study of T cell responses to AZD1222 COVID-19 vaccine. This CDR3 spans 15 amino acids. Germline CDR1 SGHNT, CDR2 YYREEE (reference sequence). V lost 0 bases, J lost 0 bases, and 10 bases lay in between. Profiling relied on immunoSEQ multiplex PCR, and the TCRdb table lists in-frame clones only, not all of them. The profile shows 130,000 to 150,000 clones, 82% of them singletons. Sequencing was performed on peripheral blood, taken on day 0 of MenACWY control vaccination. The chain combines TRBV5-4 with TRBJ2-7; D remains ambiguous. This TCR derives from an adult in good health. CDR3 in amino acids: CASSLAAAPSYEQYF. The CDR3 bases are TGTGCCAGCAGCTTGGCTGCGGCACCCTCCTACGAGCAGTACTTC.